Listed below are T cell receptor beta chains from one sample, sequenced in a study of CD8 T cells in Susac syndrome. MiXCR, run by TCRdb on the immunoSEQ multiplex PCR reads, gives a single entry per CDR3 protein. The table has about 85,000 distinct CDR3 sequences, 95% seen once; the top ten hold approximately 0.48%. Sequences were obtained from CD8+ T cells from PBMCs. Receptors originate from a human donor with Susac syndrome. Both conserved end residues are part of each CDR3. D genes are given only for firm matches.

D,V,J,CDR3,DNA
-,TRBV18,TRBJ2-6,CASSPTTAVMSGANVLTF,TGTGCCAGCTCCCCAACGACGGCTGTGATGTCCGGGGCCAACGTCCTGACTTTC
-,TRBV5-6,TRBJ2-7,CASSFGSSHEQYF,TGTGCCAGCAGCTTCGGGAGTTCGCACGAGCAGTACTTC
TRBD1,TRBV29-1,TRBJ1-1,CSVGQGAFF,TGCAGCGTCGGACAGGGGGCTTTCTTT
-,TRBV27,TRBJ2-7,CASSGGAGLSYEQYF,TGTGCCAGCAGTGGAGGGGCAGGGCTCTCCTACGAGCAGTACTTC
TRBD1,TRBV4-1,TRBJ2-5,CASSQVSTGTGILETQYF,TGCGCCAGCAGCCAAGTGTCGACCGGGACAGGGATTTTAGAGACCCAGTACTTC
-,TRBV15,TRBJ2-3,CATSRVEWNTQYF,TGTGCCACCAGCAGAGTTGAGTGGAATACGCAGTATTTT
TRBD2,TRBV5-4,TRBJ2-7,CASSLGEGISYEQYF,TGTGCCAGCAGCTTGGGGGAGGGGATCTCCTACGAGCAGTACTTC
TRBD1,TRBV24-1,TRBJ2-7,CATCSQRGLTYEQYF,TGTGCCACCTGTTCCCAGAGGGGGCTAACCTACGAGCAGTACTTC
-,TRBV3-1,TRBJ2-7,CASSQPDHEQYF,TGTGCCAGCAGCCAACCCGACCACGAGCAGTACTTC
-,TRBV6-5,TRBJ2-5,CASSAGREETQYF,TGTGCCAGCAGTGCGGGACGGGAAGAGACCCAGTACTTC
-,TRBV12-3/TRBV12-4,TRBJ2-5,CASSLWAAGETQYF,TGTGCCAGCAGTTTGTGGGCTGCCGGCGAGACCCAGTACTTC
TRBD1,TRBV12-3/TRBV12-4,TRBJ1-5,CASSAGGGWPQHF,TGTGCCAGCAGCGCAGGGGGCGGCTGGCCCCAGCATTTT
-,TRBV29-1,TRBJ2-7,CSVGVSSYEQYF,TGCAGCGTTGGGGTTAGCTCCTACGAGCAGTACTTC
-,TRBV27,TRBJ1-3,CASSLGRGSGNTIYF,TGTGCCAGCAGTTTAGGCAGGGGATCAGGAAACACCATATATTTT
-,TRBV5-6,TRBJ2-7,CASSLGTSLYEQYF,TGTGCCAGCAGCTTAGGGACAAGTCTTTACGAGCAGTACTTC
-,TRBV4-1,TRBJ2-7,CASSQDMYEQYF,TGCGCCAGCAGCCAGGACATGTACGAGCAGTACTTC
TRBD1,TRBV29-1,TRBJ1-2,CSVRAWAGGFYGYTF,TGCAGCGTTCGGGCGTGGGCAGGGGGCTTCTATGGCTACACCTTC
-,TRBV29-1,TRBJ2-2,CSIFAAGELFF,TGCAGCATTTTTGCGGCCGGGGAGCTGTTTTTT
-,TRBV5-6,TRBJ2-5,CASSLGSSQETQYF,TGTGCCAGCAGCTTGGGGTCCAGCCAAGAGACCCAGTACTTC
TRBD2,TRBV6-4,TRBJ2-5,CASSVIAGTQETQYF,TGTGCCAGCAGTGTGATAGCGGGAACTCAAGAGACCCAGTACTTC
TRBD1,TRBV27,TRBJ2-5,CASSPTGNRQETQYF,TGTGCCAGCAGTCCGACAGGGAATCGGCAAGAGACCCAGTACTTC
-,TRBV13,TRBJ2-7,CASSLGLREQYF,TGTGCCAGCAGCTTAGGCCTCCGGGAGCAGTACTTC
-,TRBV28,TRBJ2-3,CASVGSGGTDTQYF,TGTGCCAGCGTGGGGAGCGGCGGCACAGATACGCAGTATTTT